A selection of T cell receptor beta chains follows, all from one sample in a study of response to subunit inactivated influenza vaccine. TCRdb reprocessed the RT-PCR reads via MiXCR and lists one record per CDR3 protein. The sample contains 500,000 to 600,000 distinct CDR3 sequences, about 12% of which appear only once. Material: PBMCs from blood, obtained on the day of vaccination. Receptor source: a man aged 50 or older who received an inactivated influenza vaccine. The CDR3 runs from the conserved cysteine through the conserved F or W. The D gene is left open where the match is weak. Size tells how often a clone was seen (once, few, many) or the class of an expanded clone, and some rows leave it out.

V gene	J gene	clone size	D gene	CDR3 protein	CDR3 DNA
TRBV6-5	TRBJ1-6	many	TRBD1	CASSFGQGGNSPLHF	TGTGCCAGCAGTTTCGGACAGGGCGGGAATTCACCCCTCCACTTT
TRBV4-1	TRBJ2-3	NA	NA	CASSQPSTTDTQYF	TGCGCCAGCAGCCAACCGTCGACCACAGATACGCAGTATTTT
TRBV5-1	TRBJ2-7	few	NA	CASSLGLMGHSSYEQYF	TGCGCCAGCAGCTTGGGCTTAATGGGACACAGCTCCTACGAGCAGTACTTC
TRBV2	TRBJ2-7	few	NA	CASSGITYEQYF	TGTGCCAGCAGCGGGATAACCTACGAGCAGTACTTC
TRBV7-9	TRBJ1-4	many	NA	CASSLDLFSALFF	TGTGCCAGCAGCTTAGACTTATTCTCCGCACTGTTTTTT
TRBV12-3/TRBV12-4	TRBJ2-7	NA	TRBD1	CASSFRTGGAGEQYF	TGTGCCAGCAGCTTTCGGACAGGGGGGGCGGGCGAGCAGTACTTC
TRBV6-2/TRBV6-3	TRBJ2-3	NA	NA	CASSRDRITDTQYF	TGTGCCAGCAGTCGGGACCGCATCACAGATACGCAGTATTTT
TRBV4-1	TRBJ2-1	few	NA	CASSYDIGGPSYNEQFF	TGCGCCAGCAGCTACGATATAGGCGGGCCCTCGTACAATGAGCAGTTCTTC
TRBV29-1	TRBJ2-6	few	NA	CSVPQGSGANVLTF	TGCAGCGTGCCACAGGGAAGTGGGGCCAACGTCCTGACTTTC
TRBV2	TRBJ2-7	NA	NA	CASTSFLEQYF	TGTGCCAGCACTAGTTTTCTCGAGCAGTACTTC
TRBV6-5	TRBJ1-1	few	NA	CASSYSSGGEAFF	TGTGCCAGCAGTTACTCAAGTGGAGGGGAAGCTTTCTTT
TRBV2	TRBJ2-2	many	TRBD1	CASRKTGGPNTGELFF	TGTGCCAGCAGGAAGACAGGGGGCCCGAACACCGGGGAGCTGTTTTTT
TRBV7-9	TRBJ2-6	many	NA	CASSRDSFSGANVLTF	TGTGCCAGCAGCCGGGACTCTTTCTCTGGGGCCAACGTCCTGACTTTC
TRBV9	TRBJ2-2	many	NA	CASSSPRSGADNTGELFF	TGTGCCAGCAGCTCCCCCCGGTCGGGGGCGGACAACACCGGGGAGCTGTTTTTT
TRBV14	TRBJ2-5	few	NA	CASSQETPLDVLETQYF	TGTGCCAGCAGCCAAGAAACCCCATTGGACGTATTGGAGACCCAGTACTTC
TRBV27	TRBJ2-1	NA	NA	CASRLNDREQFF	TGTGCCAGCAGATTAAACGACAGAGAGCAGTTCTTC
TRBV5-1	TRBJ2-7	few	TRBD1	CASSLTWDRRYEQYF	TGCGCCAGCAGCTTGACCTGGGACAGGAGGTACGAGCAGTACTTC
TRBV12-3/TRBV12-4	TRBJ1-2	NA	NA	CASSFYGYGYTF	TGTGCCAGCAGTTTTTACGGTTATGGCTACACCTTC
TRBV5-6	TRBJ2-3	NA	TRBD2	CASSFGLAGRASTDTQYF	TGTGCCAGCAGCTTTGGACTAGCGGGCCGAGCTAGCACAGATACGCAGTATTTT
TRBV12-3/TRBV12-4	TRBJ2-1	NA	NA	CASSTTGIYNEQFF	TGTGCCAGCAGTACGACAGGTATTTACAATGAGCAGTTCTTC
TRBV7-3	TRBJ2-1	few	NA	CASKEGGQRGEQFF	TGTGCCAGCAAAGAGGGGGGGCAGCGTGGTGAGCAGTTCTTC
TRBV6-1	TRBJ2-5	NA	NA	CASSPFGTGLRETQYF	TGTGCCAGCAGTCCCTTCGGAACGGGATTGAGAGAGACCCAGTACTTC
TRBV5-1	TRBJ2-1	NA	TRBD1	CASRSGQGNYNEQFF	TGCGCCAGCCGATCGGGACAGGGAAATTACAATGAGCAGTTCTTC
TRBV7-9	TRBJ1-1	NA	NA	CASSRTGWTEAFF	TGTGCCAGCAGCCGGACGGGCTGGACTGAAGCTTTCTTT
TRBV6-5	TRBJ1-1	few	NA	CASSSPAGGNTEAFF	TGTGCCAGCAGTTCCCCGGCGGGGGGGAACACTGAAGCTTTCTTT
TRBV7-2	TRBJ1-2	NA	NA	CASSLDSPGEAGGYTF	TGTGCCAGCAGCTTAGATTCCCCGGGGGAAGCTGGTGGCTACACCTTC
TRBV28	TRBJ2-3	NA	NA	CASSWTKPDTQYF	TGTGCCAGCAGTTGGACCAAGCCAGATACGCAGTATTTT
TRBV7-2	TRBJ1-6	NA	NA	CASSSGVDSPLHF	TGTGCCAGCAGCTCGGGGGTTGATTCACCCCTCCACTTT
TRBV19	TRBJ2-7	many	NA	CASSTPGCPEQYF	TGTGCCAGTAGTACTCCTGGATGCCCAGAGCAGTACTTC
TRBV19	TRBJ2-1	NA	NA	CASSIASNEQFF	TGTGCCAGTAGTATCGCCAGTAATGAGCAGTTCTTC
TRBV4-2	TRBJ2-1	few	NA	CASSQEEDFYNEQFF	TGTGCCAGCAGCCAAGAAGAGGATTTCTACAATGAGCAGTTCTTC
TRBV5-1	TRBJ2-1	few	TRBD2	CASSSPQREPYNEQFF	TGCGCCAGCAGCTCCCCCCAGCGGGAGCCCTACAATGAGCAGTTCTTC
TRBV11-2	TRBJ2-3	NA	TRBD2	CASLAGTSSTDTQYF	TGTGCCAGTCTAGCGGGAACCTCTAGCACAGATACGCAGTATTTT
TRBV20-1	TRBJ2-2	few	NA	CSARDLEAGTGELFF	TGCAGTGCTAGAGATTTAGAGGCGGGCACCGGGGAGCTGTTTTTT
TRBV4-2	TRBJ2-3	few	TRBD1	CASSQDLTGGDTQYF	TGTGCCAGCAGCCAAGACTTAACAGGGGGAGATACGCAGTATTTT
TRBV20-1	TRBJ2-1	few	NA	CSARGRVGARSSYNEQFF	TGCAGTGCTAGAGGTCGTGTGGGAGCGAGAAGCTCCTACAATGAGCAGTTCTTC
TRBV12-3/TRBV12-4	TRBJ1-1	few	NA	CASSFVLNTEAFF	TGTGCCAGCAGTTTTGTACTAAACACTGAAGCTTTCTTT
TRBV6-6	TRBJ2-3	NA	NA	CASGGSTDTQYF	TGTGCCAGCGGTGGGAGCACAGATACGCAGTATTTT
TRBV2	TRBJ2-3	few	NA	CASRRSTLFGGGGDTQYF	TGTGCCAGCAGGAGATCGACTCTATTCGGGGGAGGAGGCGATACGCAGTATTTT
TRBV11-2	TRBJ1-2	NA	NA	CASSLEPSLQHYGYTF	TGTGCCAGCAGCTTAGAACCTTCACTCCAGCACTATGGCTACACCTTC
TRBV5-1	TRBJ2-3	few	NA	CASSLVRWGTDTQYF	TGCGCCAGCAGCTTGGTCAGGTGGGGCACAGATACGCAGTATTTT
TRBV4-3	TRBJ2-7	NA	NA	CASSQDLWDEQYF	TGCGCCAGCAGCCAAGACCTCTGGGACGAGCAGTACTTC
TRBV5-1	TRBJ2-3	NA	TRBD2	CASKHGGLSDTQYF	TGCGCCAGCAAACACGGGGGGTTGTCAGATACGCAGTATTTT
TRBV4-1	TRBJ1-1	many	TRBD1	CASSFPLTGLMNTEAFF	TGCGCCAGCAGCTTCCCTTTGACAGGGCTCATGAACACTGAAGCTTTCTTT
TRBV6-2/TRBV6-3	TRBJ1-2	few	NA	CASSKGSWYGYTF	TGTGCCAGCAGCAAGGGGTCGTGGTATGGCTACACCTTC
TRBV6-1	TRBJ2-2	many	NA	CATHGGPSVKTGELFF	TGTGCCACTCACGGGGGGCCCTCGGTAAAAACCGGGGAGCTGTTTTTT
TRBV5-1	TRBJ1-3	NA	NA	CASSFGSSGNTIYF	TGCGCCAGCAGCTTCGGCAGTTCTGGAAACACCATATATTTT
TRBV7-2	TRBJ1-2	NA	NA	CASSLNGRTWGDGYTF	TGTGCCAGCAGCTTAAACGGTCGGACCTGGGGAGATGGCTACACCTTC
TRBV30	TRBJ2-7	NA	TRBD2	CAWSVRLGLAAHEQYF	TGTGCCTGGAGTGTCCGCCTCGGACTAGCGGCCCACGAGCAGTACTTC
TRBV29-1	TRBJ2-1	many	TRBD1	CSVDSGLTGLSSYNEQFF	TGCAGCGTTGATAGTGGGCTGACAGGGCTGAGCTCCTACAATGAGCAGTTCTTC
TRBV3-1	TRBJ2-1	few	TRBD2	CASSQEKTSGSINEQFF	TGTGCCAGCAGCCAAGAAAAGACTAGCGGGAGTATTAATGAGCAGTTCTTC
TRBV7-4	TRBJ1-5	NA	NA	CASSLGRDSNQPQHF	TGTGCCAGCAGCTTAGGCAGGGATAGCAATCAGCCCCAGCATTTT
TRBV27	TRBJ2-7	few	NA	CASTPDPRSYEQYF	TGTGCCAGCACGCCAGACCCTCGCTCCTACGAGCAGTACTTC
TRBV6-2/TRBV6-3	TRBJ2-2	many	TRBD1	CASSLLQGATGELFF	TGTGCCAGCAGTCTACTACAGGGGGCCACCGGGGAGCTGTTTTTT
TRBV3-1	TRBJ2-7	NA	TRBD1	CASTHRTTGDYEQYF	TGTGCCTCCACCCACAGAACTACAGGGGACTACGAGCAGTACTTC
TRBV4-2	TRBJ2-3	few	TRBD2	CASSRGLAGATDTQYF	TGTGCCAGCAGCCGGGGACTAGCGGGCGCCACAGATACGCAGTATTTT
TRBV12-3/TRBV12-4	TRBJ2-2	many	NA	CASTVGDFTGELFF	TGTGCCAGCACAGTGGGGGACTTCACCGGGGAGCTGTTTTTT
TRBV15	TRBJ2-2	few	NA	CATSRDNRNTGELFF	TGTGCCACCAGCAGAGACAACAGGAACACCGGGGAGCTGTTTTTT